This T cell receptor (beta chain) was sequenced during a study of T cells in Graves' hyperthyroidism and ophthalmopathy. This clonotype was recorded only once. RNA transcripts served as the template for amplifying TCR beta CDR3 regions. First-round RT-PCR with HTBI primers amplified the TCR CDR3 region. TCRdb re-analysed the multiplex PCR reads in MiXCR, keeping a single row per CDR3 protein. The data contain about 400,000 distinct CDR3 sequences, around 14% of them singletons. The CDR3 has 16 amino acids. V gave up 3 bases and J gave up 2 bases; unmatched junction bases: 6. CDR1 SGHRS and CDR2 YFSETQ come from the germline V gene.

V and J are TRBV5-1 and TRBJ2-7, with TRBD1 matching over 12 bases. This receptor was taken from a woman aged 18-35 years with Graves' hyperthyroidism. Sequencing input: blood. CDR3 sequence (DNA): TGCGCCAGCAGCTGGGTCGGGACAGGGGGCCCCTACGAGCAGTACTTC. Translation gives CASSWVGTGGPYEQYF. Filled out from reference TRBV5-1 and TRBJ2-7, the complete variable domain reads KAGVTQTPRYLIKTRGQQVTLSCSPISGHRSVSWYQQTPGQGLQFLFEYFSETQRNKGNFPGRFSGRQFSNSRSEMNVSTLELGDSALYLCASSWVGTGGPYEQYFGPGTRLTVT.